The next 9 T cell receptor beta chains were all read from a single sample in a study of T cell responses to AZD1222 COVID-19 vaccine. Sequencing used immunoSEQ multiplex PCR; TCRdb keeps in-frame clones, though not all of them. Among approximately 120,000 clones listed, less than 95% were seen once. Sequencing was performed on peripheral blood, taken on day 0 of MenACWY control vaccination. These receptors all come from an adult in good health.

The gene calls are TRBV30 and TRBJ1-5; D may be TRBD1 (6 bases). This CDR3 is built from 14 residues. Trimming removed 5 bases from V and 2 bases from J, with 13 bases in between. Germline CDR1 GTSNPN, CDR2 SVGIG (reference sequence). The CDR3 bases are TGTGCCTGGGCCCCGGACAGTCGCAATCAGCCCCAGCATTTT. Translation gives CAWAPDSRNQPQHF.

V gene TRBV27 combines with J gene TRBJ2-3, with 7 bases that match TRBD2. The CDR3 loop spans 14 amino acids. V dropped 6 bases and J dropped 3; count of bases not matched to a gene: 6. Germline V gene data show CDR1 as MNHEY and CDR2 as SMNVEV (reference sequence). CDR3 protein: CASSLRTRTDTQYF. The CDR3 region has the DNA TGTGCCAGCAGCCTCCGGACTAGAACAGATACGCAGTATTTT.

This sequence joins TRBV3-1 (or the pseudogene TRBV3-2) and TRBJ2-3; no reliable D call. The length of the CDR3 is 15 residues. The V end was cut by 3 bases, the J end by 2 bases, with 12 bases between. Germline CDR1 LGHDT, CDR2 YNNKEL (reference sequence). CDR3 DNA sequence: TGTGCCAGCAGCCAGGGTTCAAGCCTCACAGATACGCAGTATTTT. It codes for CASSQGSSLTDTQYF.

This chain uses TRBV28 with TRBJ2-1; the match to TRBD1 covers 9 bases. V was pared by 5 bases and J by 2 bases, with 4 bases of the junction left unmatched. This CDR3 is 15 amino acids long. Germline V gene data show CDR1 as MDHEN and CDR2 as SYDVKM. The CDR3 is CASSQRTGAYNEQFF. CDR3 in DNA: TGTGCCAGCAGTCAACGGACAGGGGCCTACAATGAGCAGTTCTTC.

The count of this clone is one. V gene TRBV27 combines with J gene TRBJ2-3, with 10 bases lining up with TRBD2. This CDR3 has 17 residues. CDR1 MNHEY and CDR2 SMNVEV come from the germline V gene (reference sequence). V was pared by 4 bases and J by 7 bases, with 14 bases of the junction left unmatched. Here the CDR3 reads CASSSSRTSGVIHTQYF. The CDR3 DNA sequence: TGTGCCAGCAGTTCCTCTCGGACTAGCGGAGTTATTCATACGCAGTATTTT.

The V call is TRBV19, the J call TRBJ2-1, with 7 bases matching TRBD1. The V and J ends lost 6 bases and 3 bases, in that order; junction bases with no gene match: 8. The CDR3 sequence is 15 residues long. Germline V gives CDR1 LNHDA, CDR2 SQIVND (reference sequence). The CDR3 DNA reads as TGTGCCAGTAGCTATGACAGGGAGCTCTACAATGAGCAGTTCTTC. Translation: CASSYDRELYNEQFF.

In DNA, the CDR3 is TGTGCCAGCAGTGTAGGGGACTCCCCCCTTTGGTACGGAGGGACTGAAGCTTTCTTT. It translates to CASSVGDSPLWYGGTEAFF. This chain joins TRBV6-1 and TRBJ1-1; a possible D gene is TRBD1 (5 bases). The CDR3 spans 19 residues. Germline assignment: CDR1 MNHNS and CDR2 SASEGT. Trimming removed 4 bases from V and 5 bases from J, with 29 bases in between.

The CDR3: CASSSGLAYEQYF. The CDR3 nucleotides are TGCGCCAGCAGCTCGGGACTAGCCTACGAGCAGTACTTC. This chain connects TRBV5-1 to TRBJ2-7; 8 nucleotides line up with TRBD2. CDR3 size: 13 residues. Trimming took 3 bases from V and 2 from J; bases not matched to a gene: 1. Germline V gene data show CDR1 as SGHRS and CDR2 as YFSETQ.

This chain links TRBV20-1 with TRBJ2-3; TRBD2 matches 9 bases. This CDR3 has 15 residues. Trimming at V came to 3 bases and at J to 4 bases, leaving 8 bases not matched to a gene. Germline V CDR1 and CDR2: DFQATT, SNEGSKA (reference sequence). The CDR3 loop is CSASKRGALPDTQYF. DNA of the CDR3: TGCAGTGCTAGTAAGCGGGGGGCATTACCAGATACGCAGTATTTT.